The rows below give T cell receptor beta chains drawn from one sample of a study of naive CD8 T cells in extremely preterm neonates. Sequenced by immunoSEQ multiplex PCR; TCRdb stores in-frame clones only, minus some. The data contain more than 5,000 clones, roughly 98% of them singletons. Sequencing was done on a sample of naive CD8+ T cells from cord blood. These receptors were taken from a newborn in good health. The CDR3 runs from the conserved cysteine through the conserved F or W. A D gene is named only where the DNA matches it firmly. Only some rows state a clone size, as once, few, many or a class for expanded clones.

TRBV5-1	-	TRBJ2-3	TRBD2	TGCGCCAGCAGCTTGCCCCGTTCACTGACTAGCGGGAGGACAGATACGCAGTATTTT	CASSLPRSLTSGRTDTQYF
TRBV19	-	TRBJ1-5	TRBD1	TGTGCCAGTAGTCTAGGTCAGGGGGCTGGTTATCAGCCCCAGCATTTT	CASSLGQGAGYQPQHF
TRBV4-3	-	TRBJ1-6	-	TGCGCCAGCAGCCAAGCTGTCAGGGGTAATTCACCCCTCCACTTT	CASSQAVRGNSPLHF
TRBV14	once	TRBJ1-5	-	TGTGCCAGCAGCCAAGCGGGGCAGCCCCAGCATTTT	CASSQAGQPQHF
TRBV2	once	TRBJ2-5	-	TGTGCCAGCAGTGAAACCCTAGCAAGAGAGACCCAGTACTTC	CASSETLARETQYF
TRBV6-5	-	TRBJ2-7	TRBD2	TGTGCCAGCAGCTCAACTAGCGACAACTCCTACGAGCAGTACTTC	CASSSTSDNSYEQYF
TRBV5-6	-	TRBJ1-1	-	TGTGCCAGCAGCGAGGGTGCACCTGGGCCTGAAGCTTTCTTT	CASSEGAPGPEAFF
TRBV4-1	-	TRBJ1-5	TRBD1	TGCGCCAGCAGCCGCCGGACAGGGGGTAGCAATCAGCCCCAGCATTTT	CASSRRTGGSNQPQHF
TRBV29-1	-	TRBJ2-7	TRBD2	TGCAGCGTGCCGAGGGAGGGCTGGGACGAGCAGTACTTC	CSVPREGWDEQYF
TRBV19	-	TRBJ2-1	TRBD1	TGTGCCAGTAGACAGGGGAATGAGCAGTTCTTC	CASRQGNEQFF
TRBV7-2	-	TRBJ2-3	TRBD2	TGTGCCAGCAGCTTCCCGGGACTAGTAACTAGCACAGATACGCAGTATTTT	CASSFPGLVTSTDTQYF
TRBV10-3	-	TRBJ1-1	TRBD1	TGTGCCATCAGTGAGGGACAGGGGAGCGAAGCTTTCTTT	CAISEGQGSEAFF
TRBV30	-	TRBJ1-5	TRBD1	TGTGCCTGGTCGACAGGGGCTTCCAATCAGCCCCAGCATTTT	CAWSTGASNQPQHF
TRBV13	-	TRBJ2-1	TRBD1	TGTGCCAGCAGCCCCCCCGGGACAGGGCGAAATGAGCAGTTCTTC	CASSPPGTGRNEQFF
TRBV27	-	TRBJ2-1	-	TGTGCCAGCAGTCCAGCGGAGGGGAATGAGCAGTTCTTC	CASSPAEGNEQFF
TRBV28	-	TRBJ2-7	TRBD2	TGTGCCAGCAGTACCCTTTTCCCCACGGGACTAGCGGGAGTCTACGAGCAGTACTTC	CASSTLFPTGLAGVYEQYF
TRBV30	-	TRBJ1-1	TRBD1	TGTGCCTGGGAAGCCCGACAGGGATGGACTGAAGCTTTCTTT	CAWEARQGWTEAFF
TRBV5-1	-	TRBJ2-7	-	TGCGCCAGCAGCTTGGATCCCCGGGGGAGCTCCTACGAGCAGTACTTC	CASSLDPRGSSYEQYF
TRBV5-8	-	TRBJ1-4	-	TGTGCCAGCAGCTTGGCTAGGAATGAAAAACTGTTTTTT	CASSLARNEKLFF
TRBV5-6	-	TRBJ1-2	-	TGTGCCAGCAGCGTCAGGGACTATGGCTACACCTTC	CASSVRDYGYTF
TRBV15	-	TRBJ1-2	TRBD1	TGTGCCACCAGCAGAGATCGGACAGGAAACTATGGCTACACCTTC	CATSRDRTGNYGYTF
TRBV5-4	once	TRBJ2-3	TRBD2	TGTGCCAGCAGCTTGGAAGGGCGGGGGGGCCGGGGCACAGATACGCAGTATTTT	CASSLEGRGGRGTDTQYF
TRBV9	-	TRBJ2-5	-	TGTGCCAGCAGCGTGTCGACTATCCCCGCCAAAGAGACCCAGTACTTC	CASSVSTIPAKETQYF
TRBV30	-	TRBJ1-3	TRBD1	TGTGCCTGGAGGCAGGGGGCTGGAAACACCATATATTTT	CAWRQGAGNTIYF
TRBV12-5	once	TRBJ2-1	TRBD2	TGTGCTAGTGGTTTGGTAACGGGAGGGCGGTACAATGAGCAGTTCTTC	CASGLVTGGRYNEQFF
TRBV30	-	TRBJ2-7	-	TGTGCCTGGAGTGTGGGGGGCTACGAGCAGTACTTC	CAWSVGGYEQYF
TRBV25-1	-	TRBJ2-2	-	TGTGCCAGCAGTGAATCGTCCTATAACACCGGGGAGCTGTTTTTT	CASSESSYNTGELFF
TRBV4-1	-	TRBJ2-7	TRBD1	TGCGCCAGCAGCCAAGGACAGGGTGAGGACGAGCAGTACTTC	CASSQGQGEDEQYF
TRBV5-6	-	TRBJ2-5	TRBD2	TGTGCCAGCAGCTTAGCGGGAGCGGTGTTTGGGACCCAGTACTTC	CASSLAGAVFGTQYF
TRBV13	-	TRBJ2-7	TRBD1	TGTGCCAGCAGCTTAGGGACAGGGGGCGAGCAGTACTTC	CASSLGTGGEQYF
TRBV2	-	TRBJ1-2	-	TGTGCCAGCAACCTCGACAGACTGGGCTACACCTTC	CASNLDRLGYTF
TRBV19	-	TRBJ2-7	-	TGTGCCAGTAGTATACAAAACTCCTACGAGCAGTACTTC	CASSIQNSYEQYF
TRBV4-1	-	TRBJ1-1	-	TGCGCCAGCAGCCAAGTCCAGAACACTGAAGCTTTCTTT	CASSQVQNTEAFF
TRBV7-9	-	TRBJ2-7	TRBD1	TGTGCCAGCAGCTTAGTTCAGGGGGCGCTTAACGAGCAGTACTTC	CASSLVQGALNEQYF
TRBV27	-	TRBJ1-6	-	TGTGCCAGCAGTTTACAGGGTTCACCCCTCCACTTT	CASSLQGSPLHF
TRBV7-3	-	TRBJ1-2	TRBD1	TGTGCCAGCAGCAATTCCCCCATGACAGGGTCGTGGGATGGCTACACCTTC	CASSNSPMTGSWDGYTF
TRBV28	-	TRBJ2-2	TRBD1	TGTGCCAGCAGTTTGTACAGGGGCAACACCGGGGAGCTGTTTTTT	CASSLYRGNTGELFF
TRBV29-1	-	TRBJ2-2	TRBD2	TGCAGCTCGACTAGCGTAACCGGGGAGCTGTTTTTT	CSSTSVTGELFF
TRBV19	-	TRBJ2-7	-	TGTGCCAGTAGTATAACGACAGGTGTAGGGGAGCAGTACTTC	CASSITTGVGEQYF
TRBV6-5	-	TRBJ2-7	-	TGTGCCAGCAGTCCTACAGGGGCGGGATACGAGCAGTACTTC	CASSPTGAGYEQYF
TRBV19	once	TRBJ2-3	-	TGTGCCTCTAACCACGGAGGTATCACAGATACGCAGTATTTT	CASNHGGITDTQYF
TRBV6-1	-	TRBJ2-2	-	TGTGCCAGCAGTGAACCCCGTCCCGTCACCGGGGAGCTGTTTTTT	CASSEPRPVTGELFF
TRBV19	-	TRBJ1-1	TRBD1	TGTGCCAGTAGTAGGACAGGGGACACTGAAGCTTTCTTT	CASSRTGDTEAFF
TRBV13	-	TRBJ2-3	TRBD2	TGTGCCAGCAGCCGTCTGTCTAGCGGGGTTGATACGCAGTATTTT	CASSRLSSGVDTQYF
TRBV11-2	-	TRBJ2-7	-	TGTGCCAGCAGCTTAGGCCCAACAGGCTACGAGCAGTACTTC	CASSLGPTGYEQYF
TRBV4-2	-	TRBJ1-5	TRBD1	TGTGCCAGCAGCCAGGAGGGGGCGCTTGGCAATCAGCCCCAGCATTTT	CASSQEGALGNQPQHF
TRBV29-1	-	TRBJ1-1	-	TGCAGCGTCCCCGTGGGAGGCACTGAAGCTTTCTTT	CSVPVGGTEAFF
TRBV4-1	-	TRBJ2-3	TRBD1	TGCGCCAGCAGCCAGGGCCCACAGGGGGCAGATACGCAGTATTTT	CASSQGPQGADTQYF